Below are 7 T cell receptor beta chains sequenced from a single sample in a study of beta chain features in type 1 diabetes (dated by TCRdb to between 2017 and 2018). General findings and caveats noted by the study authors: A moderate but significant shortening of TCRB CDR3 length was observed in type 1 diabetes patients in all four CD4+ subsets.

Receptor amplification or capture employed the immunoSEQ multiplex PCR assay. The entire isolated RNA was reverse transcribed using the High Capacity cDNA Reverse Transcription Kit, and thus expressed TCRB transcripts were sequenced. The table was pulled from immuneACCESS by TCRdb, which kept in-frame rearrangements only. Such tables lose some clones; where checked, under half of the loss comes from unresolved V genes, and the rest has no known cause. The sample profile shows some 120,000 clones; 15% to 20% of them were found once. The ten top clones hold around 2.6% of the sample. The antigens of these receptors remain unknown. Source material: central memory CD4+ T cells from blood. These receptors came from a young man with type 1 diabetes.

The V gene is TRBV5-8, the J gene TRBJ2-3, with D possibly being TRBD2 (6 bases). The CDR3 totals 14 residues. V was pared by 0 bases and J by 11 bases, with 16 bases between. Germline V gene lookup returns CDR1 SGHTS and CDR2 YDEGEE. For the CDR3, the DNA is TGTGCCAGCAGCTTGGGGGACTTCAAAGTCGGGCAGTATTTT. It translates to CASSLGDFKVGQYF.

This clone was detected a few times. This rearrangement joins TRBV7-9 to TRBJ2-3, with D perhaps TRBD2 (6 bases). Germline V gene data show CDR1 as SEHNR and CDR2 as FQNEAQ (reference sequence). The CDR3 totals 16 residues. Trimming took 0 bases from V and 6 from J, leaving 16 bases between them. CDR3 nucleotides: TGTGCCAGCAGCTTAGCAGCCGGGACTCAAGGGGATACGCAGTATTTT. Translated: CASSLAAGTQGDTQYF.

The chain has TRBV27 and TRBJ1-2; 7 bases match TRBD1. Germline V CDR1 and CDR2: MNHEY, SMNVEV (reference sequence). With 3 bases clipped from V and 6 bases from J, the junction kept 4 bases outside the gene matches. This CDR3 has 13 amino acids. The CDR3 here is CASSFRTGHGYTF. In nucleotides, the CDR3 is TGTGCCAGCAGTTTTCGGACAGGACATGGCTACACCTTC.

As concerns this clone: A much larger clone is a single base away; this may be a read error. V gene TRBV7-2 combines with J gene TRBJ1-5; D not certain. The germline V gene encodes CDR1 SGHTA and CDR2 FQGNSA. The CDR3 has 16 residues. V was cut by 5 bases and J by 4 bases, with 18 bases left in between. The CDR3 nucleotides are TGTGCCAGCAGCGTGCGGGCTCAGCGGGAAAATCAGCCCCAGCATTTT. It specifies CASSVRAQRENQPQHF.

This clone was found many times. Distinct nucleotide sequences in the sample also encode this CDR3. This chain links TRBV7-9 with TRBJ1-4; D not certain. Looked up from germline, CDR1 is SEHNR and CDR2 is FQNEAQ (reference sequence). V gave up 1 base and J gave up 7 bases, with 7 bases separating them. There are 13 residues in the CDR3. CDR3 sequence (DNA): TGTGCCAGCAGCTTAGGTGTGGGTGAAAAACTGTTTTTT. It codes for CASSLGVGEKLFF.

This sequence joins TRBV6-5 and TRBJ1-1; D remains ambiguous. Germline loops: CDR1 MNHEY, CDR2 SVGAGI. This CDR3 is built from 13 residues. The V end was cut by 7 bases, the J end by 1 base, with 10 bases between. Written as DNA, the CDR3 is TGTGCCAGCATGGGTTACGGGAACACTGAAGCTTTCTTT. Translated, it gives CASMGYGNTEAFF.

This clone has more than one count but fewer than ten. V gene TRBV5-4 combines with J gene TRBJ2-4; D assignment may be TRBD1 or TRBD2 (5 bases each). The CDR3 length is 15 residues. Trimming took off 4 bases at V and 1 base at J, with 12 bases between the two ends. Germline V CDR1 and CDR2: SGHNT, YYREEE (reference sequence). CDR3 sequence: CASSRVGDAKNIQYF. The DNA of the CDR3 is TGTGCCAGCAGCCGAGTCGGGGACGCCAAAAACATTCAGTACTTC.